What follows are 18 T cell receptor beta chains derived from one specimen sequenced in a study of identical twins. TCRdb re-derived calls from the 5' RACE reads in MiXCR, one entry per CDR3 protein. This repertoire shows 450,000 or so distinct CDR3 sequences, around 14% found once; its top ten account for about 0.54%. Separately, the same data were catalogued under a study of yellow fever vaccine responses in identical twins.

Sequencing was performed on CD4+ T cells sorted from blood. The receptors come from a woman aged 18-29 years in good health.

This clonotype was counted ten times or more. This chain links TRBV12-3 or TRBV12-4 with TRBJ1-2; D is unresolved. This CDR3 has 14 residues. The germline V and J ends were trimmed by 2 bases and 6 bases, with 13 bases remaining between them. The CDR3 nucleotides read TGTGCCAGCAGTTTACGGCTAGAGGGAAATGGCTACACCTTC. This gives the protein CASSLRLEGNGYTF.

The rearrangement links TRBV2 to TRBJ2-5, with unresolved D. The CDR3 runs to 12 residues. Trimming took off 6 bases at V and 7 bases at J, with 12 bases between the two ends. CDR1 is SNHLY, CDR2 FYNNEI, per germline. The CDR3: CASRWQEGTQYF. The CDR3, as DNA: TGTGCCAGCAGGTGGCAGGAAGGGACCCAGTACTTC.

There are a few counts of this clonotype. The chain carries TRBV27 and TRBJ1-2; D is ambiguous. Germline assignment: CDR1 MNHEY and CDR2 SMNVEV (reference sequence). The CDR3 has 15 amino acids. Trimming pared 5 bases from V and 9 bases from J, leaving 22 bases between. The CDR3 protein is CASSPPGVVFASYTF. CDR3 sequence (DNA): TGTGCCAGCAGTCCCCCCGGGGTAGTGTTTGCCAGCTACACCTTC.

V gene TRBV24-1 combines with J gene TRBJ1-5; D is ambiguous. Per germline, CDR1 KGHDR and CDR2 SFDVKD. V lost 4 bases and J 2 bases, leaving 8 bases between the germline ends. The CDR3 has 14 residues. The CDR3, as DNA: TGTGCCACCAGTGACTCAACCCGCAATCAGCCCCAGCATTTT. Its protein product is CATSDSTRNQPQHF.

A few counts support this clonotype. The chain is built from TRBV6-1 and TRBJ1-5; 8 bases map to TRBD1. J lost 4 bases, V lost 7 bases, and 6 bases had no gene match. CDR3 length: 14 amino acids. Per the germline V gene, CDR1 is MNHNS and CDR2 is SASEGT. CDR3 nucleotide sequence: TGTGCCAGCAACCCGACAGGGGTTAATCAGCCCCAGCATTTT. Amino acid sequence: CASNPTGVNQPQHF.

This sequence joins TRBV10-2 and TRBJ2-5; the D is unclear. The V end was cut by 4 bases, the J end by 2 bases, with 14 bases between. Germline CDR1 is WSHSY and CDR2 is SAAADI. CDR3 length equals 15 residues. This chain's CDR3 is CASSVEQISQETQYF. CDR3 nucleotide sequence: TGCGCCAGCAGTGTTGAGCAGATTTCACAAGAGACCCAGTACTTC.

This clonotype appeared a few times. This chain uses TRBV11-1 with TRBJ2-3; 9 bases map to TRBD2. In germline, CDR1 is SGHAT, CDR2 FQDESV (reference sequence). The length of the CDR3 is 19 residues. The J segment lost 0 bases and the V segment lost 1 base, leaving 11 bases of the junction unmatched. This CDR3 is CASSLGGAGGPVSTDTQYF. DNA of the CDR3: TGTGCCAGCAGCTTAGGGGGAGCGGGAGGCCCCGTAAGCACAGATACGCAGTATTTT.

This clonotype was detected ten times or more. CDR3 in amino acids: CASSQAGETQYF. In nucleotides, the CDR3 is TGTGCCAGCAGCCAGGCGGGCGAGACCCAGTACTTC. The rearrangement links TRBV27 to TRBJ2-5; possible D gene TRBD2, 5 bases. The V gene's germline CDR1 is MNHEY and CDR2 SMNVEV (reference sequence). The CDR3 spans 12 residues. Deletions cut 6 bases from V and 5 bases from J, with 10 bases between.

The V and J genes are TRBV11-2 and TRBJ2-6, with D possibly TRBD1 on 5 matching bases. Looked up from germline, CDR1 is SGHAT and CDR2 is FQNNGV. This CDR3 is built from 15 residues. Trimming stripped 5 bases from V and 1 base from J, with 9 bases between. The CDR3 nucleotides are TGTGCCAGCAGCGCGACAGAGTCTGGGGCCAACGTCCTGACTTTC. Translated: CASSATESGANVLTF.

The sample holds a few counts of this clonotype. The chain carries TRBV7-2 and TRBJ2-7; TRBD1 matches 10 bases. This CDR3 has 16 amino acids. The V gene end was trimmed by 5 bases and the J gene end by 0 bases; junction bases not matched to a gene: 7. The germline V gene encodes CDR1 SGHTA and CDR2 FQGNSA. The CDR3 sequence is CASSEPGQGSSYEQYF. The DNA of the CDR3 is TGTGCCAGCAGCGAACCGGGACAGGGGAGCTCCTACGAGCAGTACTTC.

This sequence joins TRBV19 and TRBJ2-7; D is ambiguous. Trimming pared 5 bases from V and 3 bases from J, leaving 23 bases between. In germline, CDR1 is LNHDA, CDR2 SQIVND (reference sequence). CDR3 size: 17 residues. CDR3: CASSPFPQTNTRYEQYF. DNA for the CDR3: TGTGCCAGTAGTCCATTTCCGCAGACCAATACCCGCTACGAGCAGTACTTC.

The gene calls are TRBV11-1 and TRBJ2-2, with TRBD2 identical over 7 bases. This CDR3 has 20 amino acids. Germline lookup yields CDR1 SGHAT and CDR2 FQDESV (reference sequence). V shed 4 bases, J shed 1 base, and the junction held 18 bases outside the gene matches. CDR3 sequence (DNA): TGTGCCAGCAGCTCACCACCGCGGGAGTCGCGACCATTGAACACCGGGGAGCTGTTTTTT. Residues: CASSSPPRESRPLNTGELFF.

The chain employs TRBV29-1 and TRBJ2-2; D unclear. The ends were cut back, 8 bases at V and 4 bases at J, with 14 bases in the middle. The CDR3 totals 13 residues. Looked up from germline, CDR1 is SQVTM and CDR2 is ANQGSEA. Here the CDR3 reads CSTEVRVTGELFF. The CDR3 bases are TGCAGCACGGAAGTTCGGGTCACCGGGGAGCTGTTTTTT.

There are a few counts of this clonotype. The rearrangement joins TRBV5-1 to TRBJ1-5; 7 bases map to TRBD1. The trim removed 2 bases at V and 15 bases at J, leaving 17 bases unmatched. This CDR3 has 15 residues. Germline V gene lookup returns CDR1 SGHRS and CDR2 YFSETQ. The CDR3 nucleotides read TGCGCCAGCAGCTTAGTCGTTCCGGGGCCGGGACAGTGGCATTTT. Its translation is CASSLVVPGPGQWHF.

This clonotype has only a few counts. This chain uses TRBV4-2 with TRBJ2-3; 10 bases line up with TRBD2. The CDR3 is 17 amino acids. Germline V gene lookup returns CDR1 LGHNA and CDR2 YNFKEQ. V shed 0 bases, J shed 2 bases, and the junction held 5 bases outside the gene matches. The CDR3 sequence: CASSQDPSGRATDTQYF. CDR3 DNA: TGTGCCAGCAGCCAAGATCCCAGCGGGAGGGCCACAGATACGCAGTATTTT.

The sample holds a few counts of this clonotype. This chain connects TRBV7-8 to TRBJ1-2; unclear D gene. The CDR3 consists of 15 residues. The V and J ends lost 1 base and 4 bases respectively, with 13 bases between them. Germline CDR1 SGHVS, CDR2 FQNEAQ. The CDR3 DNA sequence: TGTGCCAGCAGCTTAGAAGGCAGCCACGTCTATGGCTACACCTTC. It yields the protein CASSLEGSHVYGYTF.

There are a few counts of this clonotype. The chain has TRBV20-1 and TRBJ2-7, with a possible D match to TRBD1 (6 bases). From germline, CDR1 is DFQATT and CDR2 SNEGSKA (reference sequence). The CDR3 totals 15 residues. V was clipped by 0 bases and J by 0 bases, with 12 bases between them. CDR3 protein: CSARDPGQASYEQYF. For the CDR3, the DNA is TGCAGTGCTAGAGACCCGGGACAAGCCTCCTACGAGCAGTACTTC.

The chain uses TRBV15 and TRBJ2-1; 7 bases are shared with TRBD2. The CDR3 is 14 residues long. Germline lookup yields CDR1 LNHNV and CDR2 YYDKDF (reference sequence). J was trimmed by 5 bases and V by 4 bases; bases with no gene match: 5. CDR3 sequence (DNA): TGTGCCACCAGCATCTACGGGACTAACAATGAGCAGTTCTTC. This encodes CATSIYGTNNEQFF.